This TCR beta chain was sequenced in a study of blood T cell repertoires in COVID-19. TCRdb keeps only in-frame clones here, not all; method: immunoSEQ multiplex PCR. The data contain over 150,000 clones, roughly 87% of them singletons. Sequencing was done on a sample of peripheral blood. The receptor was derived from a woman aged 55-69 years who had recovered from COVID-19.

CDR3 amino acids: CASSLAETRGEAFF. DNA for the CDR3: TGCGCCAGCAGCTTGGCCGAAACGCGGGGGGAAGCTTTCTTT. J is TRBJ1-1 and V is TRBV5-1, with a weak D call TRBD1 (5 bases). The CDR3 length is 14 residues. Trimming removed 0 bases from V and 8 bases from J, with 14 bases in between. The germline CDR1 and CDR2 sequences are SGHRS and YFSETQ.